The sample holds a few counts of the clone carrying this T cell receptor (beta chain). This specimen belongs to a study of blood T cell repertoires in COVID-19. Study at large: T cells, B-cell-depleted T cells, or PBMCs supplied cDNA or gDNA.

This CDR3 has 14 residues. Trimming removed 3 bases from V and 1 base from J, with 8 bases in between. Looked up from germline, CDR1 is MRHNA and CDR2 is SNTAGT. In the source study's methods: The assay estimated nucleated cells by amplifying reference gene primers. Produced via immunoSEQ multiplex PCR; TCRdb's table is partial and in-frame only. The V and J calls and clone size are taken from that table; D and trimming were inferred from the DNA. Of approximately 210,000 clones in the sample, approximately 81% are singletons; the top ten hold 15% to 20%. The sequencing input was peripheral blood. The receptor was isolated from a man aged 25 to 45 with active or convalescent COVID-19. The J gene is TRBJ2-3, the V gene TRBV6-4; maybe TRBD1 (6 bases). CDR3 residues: CASSEGGGTDTQYF. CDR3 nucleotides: TGTGCCAGCAGTGAAGGGGGAGGCACAGATACGCAGTATTTT.